A selection of T cell receptor beta chains follows, all from one sample in a study of blood T cell repertoires in COVID-19. This table comes from immunoSEQ multiplex PCR, and its TCRdb copy is limited to in-frame clones, with some not included. The top ten hold under 2% of the sample, which has 200,000 or so clones, around 80% seen once. Material for sequencing was PBMCs or T cells enriched from blood (not recorded which). The receptors stem from a man aged 55 to 70 who had recovered from COVID-19. Each CDR3 is given with its conserved first and last residue. The order of the fields is clone size, D gene, J gene, V gene, CDR3 protein, CDR3 DNA. D genes are given only for firm matches. Where a row states a size, it is once, few, many or the class of an expanded clone; other rows omit it.

>NA|TRBD1|TRBJ2-7|TRBV7-8
CASSPRTGEQYF
TGTGCCAGCAGCCCAAGGACAGGGGAGCAGTACTTC
>NA|NA|TRBJ2-4|TRBV6-5
CASSYRRGRLNIQYF
TGTGCCAGCAGTTACCGGCGGGGCAGGCTAAACATTCAGTACTTC
>NA|NA|TRBJ1-6|TRBV18
CASSRSRDNNSPLHF
TGTGCCAGCTCACGATCCCGGGACAACAATTCACCCCTCCACTTT
>NA|NA|TRBJ1-5|TRBV2
CASGAAGARSQPQHF
TGTGCCAGCGGGGCCGCGGGGGCACGGAGTCAGCCCCAGCATTTT
>NA|TRBD1|TRBJ2-2|TRBV6-5
CASRVGTANTGELFF
TGTGCCAGCAGGGTCGGGACAGCGAACACCGGGGAGCTGTTTTTT
>NA|NA|TRBJ2-7|TRBV5-1
CASSLDRDQQYF
TGCGCCAGCAGCTTGGACAGGGACCAGCAGTACTTC
>NA|NA|TRBJ1-1|TRBV5-1
CASSLAGGERAFF
TGCGCCAGCAGCTTGGCCGGGGGAGAGAGGGCTTTCTTT
>NA|TRBD1|TRBJ1-2|TRBV6-6
CASTLTGGGSGGYTF
TGTGCCAGCACCCTGACAGGGGGGGGAAGCGGCGGCTACACCTTC
>NA|NA|TRBJ1-1|TRBV19
CASSINGDTEAFF
TGTGCCAGTAGTATAAACGGGGACACTGAAGCTTTCTTT
>few|NA|TRBJ1-6|TRBV2
CASSEARNSPLHF
TGTGCCAGCAGTGAAGCGCGGAATTCACCCCTCCACTTT
>NA|TRBD2|TRBJ2-2|TRBV11-2
CASSSLAGGRYTGELFF
TGTGCCAGCAGCTCACTAGCGGGGGGTCGATACACCGGGGAGCTGTTTTTT
>NA|TRBD1|TRBJ1-5|TRBV5-6
CASSLGTGGGQPQHF
TGTGCCAGCAGCTTGGGGACAGGGGGCGGTCAGCCCCAGCATTTT
>NA|TRBD2|TRBJ2-3|TRBV7-3
CASSLSPSGGTNTQYF
TGTGCCAGCAGCTTAAGCCCTAGCGGGGGGACGAATACGCAGTATTTT
>NA|NA|TRBJ1-1|TRBV6-2/TRBV6-3
CASSRRDPLNTEAFF
TGTGCCAGCAGTCGGCGGGACCCACTGAACACTGAAGCTTTCTTT
>NA|TRBD1|TRBJ1-1|TRBV10-1
CASSYKDRGTSEAFF
TGCGCCAGCAGTTATAAAGACAGGGGAACATCTGAAGCTTTCTTT
>NA|NA|TRBJ2-2|TRBV6-1
CASSEAQGWTGELFF
TGTGCCAGCAGTGAAGCGCAGGGGTGGACCGGGGAGCTGTTTTTT
>NA|NA|TRBJ1-4|TRBV19
CASSSLGVEKLFF
TGTGCCAGTAGTTCGCTAGGAGTTGAAAAACTGTTTTTT
>NA|TRBD1|TRBJ1-1|TRBV29-1
CSVTGVPANTEAFF
TGCAGCGTGACAGGGGTGCCTGCGAACACTGAAGCTTTCTTT
>NA|NA|TRBJ2-3|TRBV6-5
CASSYSVAQGPDTQYF
TGTGCCAGCAGTTACTCTGTAGCCCAGGGGCCCGATACGCAGTATTTT
>NA|NA|TRBJ1-1|TRBV4-2
CASARREGAEAFF
TGTGCCAGCGCCCGTCGGGAGGGAGCTGAAGCTTTCTTT
>NA|NA|TRBJ1-2|TRBV4-3
CASSQDRDFGVNYGYTF
TGCGCCAGCAGCCAAGATCGGGACTTCGGGGTGAATTATGGCTACACCTTC
>NA|TRBD1|TRBJ2-1|TRBV7-9
CASRDEGAHEQFF
TGTGCCAGCAGGGACGAGGGGGCTCATGAGCAGTTCTTC
>NA|NA|TRBJ2-2|TRBV24-1
CATSDLGGRNTGELFF
TGTGCCACCAGTGATTTGGGGGGGAGGAACACCGGGGAGCTGTTTTTT
>NA|NA|TRBJ2-1|TRBV4-3
CASSQGLYNEQFF
TGCGCCAGCAGCCAAGGTCTATACAATGAGCAGTTCTTC
>NA|NA|TRBJ1-2|TRBV19
CASSITGTNYGYTF
TGTGCCAGTAGTATAACAGGCACTAACTATGGCTACACCTTC
>NA|NA|TRBJ2-2|TRBV29-1
CSVLRRGGTGELFF
TGCAGCGTTCTAAGGAGGGGGGGGACCGGGGAGCTGTTTTTT
>NA|NA|TRBJ1-1|TRBV6-5
CASSRSGYMNTEAFF
TGTGCCAGCAGTAGATCGGGATACATGAACACTGAAGCTTTCTTT
>few|TRBD1|TRBJ1-1|TRBV18
CASSLSGRGHTEAFF
TGTGCCAGCTCACTCTCGGGCAGGGGGCACACTGAAGCTTTCTTT
>NA|NA|TRBJ1-1|TRBV27
CASSLLRYTEAFF
TGTGCCAGCAGTTTACTGAGGTACACTGAAGCTTTCTTT
>NA|NA|TRBJ1-1|TRBV9
CASSVVEGLGATEAFF
TGTGCCAGCAGCGTAGTGGAGGGTTTGGGCGCGACTGAAGCTTTCTTT
>NA|NA|TRBJ1-1|TRBV24-1
CATTAEGRPEAFF
TGTGCCACAACCGCCGAGGGAAGACCTGAAGCTTTCTTT
>NA|TRBD1|TRBJ1-6|TRBV2
CASSTRDRGNSPLHF
TGTGCCAGCAGTACACGGGACAGGGGTAATTCACCCCTCCACTTT
>NA|NA|TRBJ1-2|TRBV12-3/TRBV12-4
CASSFGRVGYTF
TGTGCCAGCAGTTTTGGCAGGGTCGGCTACACCTTC
>NA|TRBD1|TRBJ2-1|TRBV29-1
CSSTGGGYNEQFF
TGCAGCTCGACAGGGGGCGGCTACAATGAGCAGTTCTTC
>NA|NA|TRBJ2-1|TRBV11-3
CASSLDHGRVGNEQFF
TGTGCCAGCAGCTTAGATCACGGCAGGGTTGGGAATGAGCAGTTCTTC
>NA|TRBD1|TRBJ1-1|TRBV6-2/TRBV6-3
CASSNAGGREAFF
TGTGCCAGCAGTAACGCAGGGGGCAGAGAAGCTTTCTTT
>NA|NA|TRBJ1-5|TRBV18
CASSPTAGVGNQPQHF
TGTGCCAGCTCACCTACGGCCGGGGTAGGCAATCAGCCCCAGCATTTT
>NA|NA|TRBJ2-7|TRBV11-2
CASSFGNALYEQYF
TGTGCCAGCAGCTTCGGGAATGCCCTCTACGAGCAGTACTTC
>NA|NA|TRBJ1-5|TRBV3-1/TRBV3-2
CASSQGGGDNQPQHF
TGTGCCAGCAGCCAAGGGGGAGGGGACAATCAGCCCCAGCATTTT